This T cell receptor beta chain comes out of a study of blood T cell repertoires in COVID-19. Overall study context: Whether acute or convalescent, the COVID-19 samples came from the United States, Italy and Spain. Nucleic acid was either cDNA or gDNA, and it came from T cells, B-cell-depleted T cells, or PBMCs.

In the authors' methods: Amplification from reference gene primers served as the basis for estimated nucleated cell counts. Using immunoSEQ multiplex PCR, the repertoire was profiled, and TCRdb retains in-frame clones only, with some absent. V, J and clone size derive from that table, while D and trimming were established from the DNA sequence. The sample consists of more than 150,000 clones, approximately 86% of them appearing once. This clone was observed once. Germline CDR1 and CDR2: SQVTM and ANQGSEA. Trimming removed 6 bases from V and 0 bases from J; junction bases left unmatched: 9. The CDR3 contains 18 residues.

Source material: peripheral blood. The TCR was taken from a man between 18 and 29 years old with acute or convalescent COVID-19. This chain uses TRBV29-1 with TRBJ2-3; 16 bases agree with TRBD2. CDR3 region: CSVGTSGGARFSTDTQYF. CDR3 nucleotides: TGCAGCGTGGGGACTAGCGGGGGGGCTCGGTTTAGCACAGATACGCAGTATTTT.